Shown below are 27 T cell receptor beta chains from a single sample sequenced in a study of cytomegalovirus exposure and HLA in healthy donors. PCR involved 60 Vbeta and 13 Jbeta primers. Some clones are missing from TCRdb's copy, which holds only in-frame ones; the method was immunoSEQ multiplex PCR. Of about 130,000 clones in the sample, about 83% were seen once. Sequenced sample: PBMCs. All receptors derive from a woman between 40 and 55 years old in good health and CMV-seropositive.

The count of this clone is one. V and J are TRBV7-6 and TRBJ2-5; D not resolved. CDR3 length equals 16 residues. Germline CDR1 SGHVS, CDR2 FNYEAQ. V was cut by 5 bases and J by 5 bases, with 21 bases left in between. The CDR3 DNA is TGTGCCAGCAGCATCACCTGGCCCAGTTCGCGGGAGACCCAGTACTTC. Translating it yields CASSITWPSSRETQYF.

For the CDR3, the DNA is TGTGCCAGCAGCTTGGCAGGACTAGCCGAAGAGACCCAGTACTTC. It is translated as CASSLAGLAEETQYF. The rearrangement uses TRBV5-4 and TRBJ2-5; TRBD2 matches at 8 bases. This CDR3 spans 15 amino acids. CDR1 is SGHNT, CDR2 YYREEE, per germline (reference sequence). V was pared by 0 bases and J by 3 bases, with 4 bases of the junction left unmatched.

The chain's CDR3 is CASSKSGDIYNEQFF. For the CDR3, the DNA is TGTGCCAGTAGTAAGTCAGGGGACATCTACAATGAGCAGTTCTTC. The chain is built from TRBV19 and TRBJ2-1; a possible D gene is TRBD1 (6 bases). The CDR3 covers 15 residues. With 4 bases removed from V and 3 bases from J, the gap between germline ends came to 13 bases. Per germline, CDR1 LNHDA and CDR2 SQIVND (reference sequence).

This clone turned up a few times. This chain connects TRBV4-2 to TRBJ2-1; D not resolved. Per germline, CDR1 LGHNA and CDR2 YNFKEQ. V was cut by 0 bases and J by 3 bases, with 9 bases left in between. The length of the CDR3 is 15 residues. CDR3 in DNA: TGTGCCAGCAGCCAAGAGGTTAGCAGCTACAATGAGCAGTTCTTC. It is translated as CASSQEVSSYNEQFF.

The rearrangement joins TRBV7-6 to TRBJ2-1; TRBD2 might be the D (5 bases). Germline loops: CDR1 SGHVS, CDR2 FNYEAQ. V was shortened by 0 bases and J by 5 bases, with 11 bases between the two germline ends. CDR3 length equals 15 residues. CDR3 protein: CASSLAGEGDNEQFF. CDR3 coding DNA: TGTGCCAGCAGCTTAGCGGGAGAGGGTGACAATGAGCAGTTCTTC.

The gene calls are TRBV15 and TRBJ2-7; 13 bases are shared with TRBD2. The CDR3 runs to 16 residues. Germline values: CDR1 LNHNV, CDR2 YYDKDF (reference sequence). V was clipped by 2 bases and J by 6 bases; unmatched bases: 7. The CDR3 DNA reads as TGTGCCACCAGCAGATACGAAGGACTAGCGGGAGTCGAGCAGTACTTC. It translates to CATSRYEGLAGVEQYF. The full variable domain, its missing parts supplied by reference TRBV15 and TRBJ2-7, is DAMVIQNPRYQVTQFGKPVTLSCSQTLNHNVMYWYQQKSSQAPKLLFHYYDKDFNNEADTPDNFQSRRPNTSFCFLDIRSPGLGDTAMYLCATSRYEGLAGVEQYFGPGTRLTVT.

This rearrangement joins TRBV10-1 to TRBJ2-3; TRBD2 aligns across 8 bases. The V and J ends lost 7 bases and 0 bases, in that order; junction bases with no gene match: 9. CDR3 length equals 16 residues. Germline assignment: CDR1 WNHNN and CDR2 SYGVQD (reference sequence). The CDR3, as DNA: TGCGCCAGCAACTCGGGAGGGCCCCGGAGCACAGATACGCAGTATTTT. Translated, it gives CASNSGGPRSTDTQYF.

The CDR3 DNA reads as TGTGCCAGCAGTACTCTCTTGGACAGGGGCTACGAGCAGTACTTC. Residues: CASSTLLDRGYEQYF. The rearrangement uses TRBV28 and TRBJ2-7, with 9 positions matching TRBD1. There are 15 residues in the CDR3. Per the germline V gene, CDR1 is MDHEN and CDR2 is SYDVKM. V was pared by 5 bases and J by 3 bases, with 8 bases of the junction left unmatched.

J is TRBJ2-1 and V is TRBV28; 11 bases map to TRBD2. Looked up from germline, CDR1 is MDHEN and CDR2 is SYDVKM. Germline trimming cut 2 bases from V and 5 bases from J; bases unmatched to any gene: 8. The length of the CDR3 is 17 residues. The chain's CDR3 is CASSLAGLAGGDNEQFF. The CDR3 coding sequence is TGTGCCAGCAGTTTAGCCGGACTAGCGGGTGGTGACAATGAGCAGTTCTTC. The variable domain in full, completed from reference TRBV28 and TRBJ2-1, reads DVKVTQSSRYLVKRTGEKVFLECVQDMDHENMFWYRQDPGLGLRLIYFSYDVKMKEKGDIPEGYSVSREKKERFSLILESASTNQTSMYLCASSLAGLAGGDNEQFFGPGTRLTVL.

V usage is TRBV6-1 and J usage is TRBJ1-1; 10 bases map to TRBD1. Germline-derived CDR1 and CDR2 are MNHNS and SASEGT. The ends lost 7 bases at V and 5 bases at J; junction bases unmatched: 7. The CDR3 totals 14 residues. Written as DNA, the CDR3 is TGTGCCAGCAAACTGGACAGGGGGGGAACTGAAGCTTTCTTT. Encoded protein: CASKLDRGGTEAFF.

The chain carries TRBV19 and TRBJ1-1; 9 positions match TRBD1. The CDR3 totals 17 residues. The J segment lost 0 bases and the V segment lost 7 bases, leaving 12 bases of the junction unmatched. Germline CDR1 is LNHDA and CDR2 is SQIVND (reference sequence). The CDR3, as DNA: TGTGCCAGTACCGATGACAGGGGGTACACCATGAACACTGAAGCTTTCTTT. Its translation: CASTDDRGYTMNTEAFF.

V and J are TRBV6-5 and TRBJ2-5; tentatively, D is TRBD2 (5 bases). This CDR3 spans 15 amino acids. V was shortened by 5 bases and J by 2 bases, with 15 bases between the two germline ends. Germline V gene sequence: CDR1 MNHEY, CDR2 SVGAGI. The CDR3: CASSKEDLPQETQYF. In nucleotides, the CDR3 is TGTGCCAGCAGTAAGGAGGACTTACCTCAAGAGACCCAGTACTTC.

The J gene is TRBJ2-1, the V gene TRBV30; TRBD1 matches at 7 bases. Germline assignment: CDR1 GTSNPN and CDR2 SVGIG (reference sequence). V trimming: 6 bases; J trimming: 3 bases; junction bases outside the gene matches: 11. The CDR3 is 15 residues long. The CDR3 sequence: CACFAGTEHYNEQFF. CDR3 DNA: TGTGCCTGTTTTGCCGGGACAGAGCACTACAATGAGCAGTTCTTC.

This clone was counted between two and nine times. The rearrangement links TRBV14 to TRBJ2-7; no firm D call. CDR1 and CDR2 from the germline V gene are SGHDN and FVKESK. The length of the CDR3 is 12 residues. V lost 0 bases and J 5 bases, leaving 5 bases between the germline ends. The CDR3 nucleotides are TGTGCCAGCAGCCAAGATGAGAACGAGCAGTACTTC. It codes for CASSQDENEQYF.

Only a few counts were recorded for this clone. This chain links TRBV5-1 with TRBJ2-7; 10 bases agree with TRBD2. Germline V CDR1 and CDR2: SGHRS, YFSETQ. Unmatched junction bases numbered 5, after V lost 7 bases and J lost 1 base. This CDR3 contains 14 residues. CDR3 sequence reads: CASSKTSGSYEQYF. CDR3 nucleotide sequence: TGCGCCAGCTCCAAGACTAGCGGGTCCTACGAGCAGTACTTC.

This rearrangement joins TRBV19 to TRBJ1-3; 7 nucleotides match TRBD1. This CDR3 is built from 15 residues. Per the germline V gene, CDR1 is LNHDA and CDR2 is SQIVND (reference sequence). V lost 7 bases to trimming and J lost 1 base; unmatched junction nucleotides: 7. In nucleotides, the CDR3 is TGTGCCAGTACCCCGACAGGGACTTCTGGAAACACCATATATTTT. It is translated as CASTPTGTSGNTIYF.

The rearrangement joins TRBV25-1 to TRBJ2-2, with D unresolved. The CDR3 consists of 10 residues. Germline CDR1 MGHDK, CDR2 SYGVNS. CDR3 nucleotides: TGTGCGACCCAGGAAAGGGAGCTGTTTTTT. Protein: CATQERELFF. Combining the CDR3 with reference TRBV25-1 and TRBJ2-2 gives the whole variable domain EADIYQTPRYLVIGTGKKITLECSQTMGHDKMYWYQQDPGMELHLIHYSYGVNSTEKGDLSSESTVSRIRTEHFPLTLESARPSHTSQYLCATQERELFFGEGSRLTVL.

The chain couples TRBV9 to TRBJ2-7; the D gene is possibly TRBD1 (5 bases). Trimming removed 0 bases at V and 3 bases at J, with 13 bases between. In germline, CDR1 is SGDLS, CDR2 YYNGEE. The CDR3 is 15 residues long. CDR3 sequence reads: CASSVGTGQSYEQYF. Written as DNA, the CDR3 is TGTGCCAGCAGCGTAGGAACAGGACAAAGCTACGAGCAGTACTTC.

The rearrangement links TRBV2 to TRBJ2-3; 10 nucleotides agree with TRBD2. The CDR3 length is 15 residues. V was pared by 6 bases and J by 2 bases, with 5 bases of the junction left unmatched. CDR1 is SNHLY and CDR2 is FYNNEI in the germline V gene. This chain's CDR3 is CASRPGLAYTDTQYF. The DNA of the CDR3 is TGTGCCAGCAGGCCGGGACTAGCGTACACAGATACGCAGTATTTT.

V gene TRBV10-3 combines with J gene TRBJ1-2; TRBD1 is a possible D gene (6 bases). In germline, CDR1 is ENHRY, CDR2 SYGVKD. The CDR3 runs to 18 residues. V shed 5 bases and J shed 3 bases, with 25 bases lying between them. CDR3 protein: CAISNGQPRGTIDYGYTF. DNA for the CDR3: TGTGCCATCAGTAACGGACAGCCGCGCGGAACCATTGACTATGGCTACACCTTC.

This sequence joins TRBV5-4 and TRBJ2-2; 7 positions agree with TRBD1. The junction had 10 bases not matched to a gene; V was cut back by 5 bases and J by 6 bases. The CDR3 has 15 residues. CDR1 SGHNT and CDR2 YYREEE come from the germline V gene (reference sequence). The CDR3 DNA follows: TGTGCCAGCAGTAAAGCAGGGGGTTCCCCCGGGGAGCTGTTTTTT. Translating gives CASSKAGGSPGELFF.

The gene calls are TRBV30 and TRBJ2-2; perhaps TRBD1 as D (6 bases). With 3 bases removed from V and 13 bases from J, the gap between germline ends came to 15 bases. Germline CDR1 GTSNPN, CDR2 SVGIG (reference sequence). CDR3 size: 12 residues. CDR3 sequence (DNA): TGTGCCTGGAGGTCCGAGGGCAGGGGGCTGTTTTTT. Translating it yields CAWRSEGRGLFF.

The chain joins TRBV15 to TRBJ2-3, with no clear D. The germline CDR1 and CDR2 sequences are LNHNV and YYDKDF (reference sequence). V lost 3 bases, J lost 4 bases, and 8 bases lay in between. The CDR3 contains 13 residues. The CDR3 sequence: CATSSSGPDTQYF. The CDR3, as DNA: TGTGCCACCAGCAGTTCAGGCCCAGATACGCAGTATTTT.

V gene TRBV13 combines with J gene TRBJ2-7, with 8 bases matching TRBD2. V gave up 5 bases and J gave up 2 bases; unmatched junction bases: 11. Germline lookup yields CDR1 PRHDT and CDR2 FYEKMQ (reference sequence). This CDR3 spans 16 amino acids. CDR3 coding DNA: TGTGCCAGCAGCCATGCGGGGGGCAGGGAGCCCTACGAGCAGTACTTC. Residues: CASSHAGGREPYEQYF.

A few counts support this clone. V is TRBV6-6 and J is TRBJ1-5, with unresolved D. Per germline, CDR1 MNHNY and CDR2 SVGAGI (reference sequence). This CDR3 region has 12 residues. The V and J ends lost 5 bases and 5 bases respectively, with 7 bases between them. The CDR3 reads CASSPLDQPQHF. The CDR3 DNA is TGTGCCAGCAGTCCTCTCGATCAGCCCCAGCATTTT.

The chain recombines TRBV7-3 with TRBJ1-1; TRBD1 agrees at 9 bases. CDR3 size: 14 residues. The germline V gene encodes CDR1 SGHTA and CDR2 FQGTGA. Unmatched junction bases numbered 7, after V lost 5 bases and J lost 6 bases. The CDR3 bases are TGTGCCAGCAGCACCCGGACAGGGGTCGCTGAAGCTTTCTTT. It is translated as CASSTRTGVAEAFF.

This clone was found once. CDR3 sequence: CASSLTRGPDTQYF. The DNA for the CDR3 is TGTGCCAGCAGCTTGACCAGGGGGCCAGATACGCAGTATTTT. This sequence joins TRBV5-4 and TRBJ2-3; 8 bases are a match to TRBD1. The CDR3 runs to 14 residues. J was trimmed by 4 bases and V by 1 base; bases with no gene match: 2. CDR1 and CDR2 from the germline V gene are SGHNT and YYREEE (reference sequence). Filled out from reference TRBV5-4 and TRBJ2-3, the complete variable domain reads ETGVTQSPTHLIKTRGQQVTLRCSSQSGHNTVSWYQQALGQGPQFIFQYYREEENGRGNFPPRFSGLQFPNYSSELNVNALELDDSALYLCASSLTRGPDTQYFGPGTRLTVL.